This record looks at one T cell receptor (beta chain) sequence and its context. This specimen belongs to a study of T cell changes during pregnancy in multiple sclerosis. The V end lost 3 bases, the J end lost 2 bases, and 11 bases lay between the germline ends. This CDR3 is built from 14 residues. In germline, CDR1 is SGDLS, CDR2 YYNGEE. The repertoire was sequenced with immunoSEQ multiplex PCR; TCRdb's copy has only in-frame clones and lacks some. The top ten hold around 2% of the sample, which has approximately 93,000 clones, 75% to 95% seen once. This TCR was recovered from a female donor in good health, enrolled as a control in a pregnancy study. The source material was peripheral blood, sampled in the first trimester of pregnancy. This rearrangement joins TRBV9 to TRBJ2-5; a possible D gene is TRBD2 (5 bases). CDR3 amino acids: CASSGGAPQETQYF. CDR3 in DNA: TGTGCCAGCAGCGGGGGAGCACCGCAAGAGACCCAGTACTTC.